The clone carrying this T cell receptor beta chain has just one count. This may arise from a read error, as a much more abundant clone is one base away. Next came a second PCR, run for roughly 6 to 11 cycles, which used a sample-barcoded 5' primer along with a J-beta primer mix. TCRdb re-called the 5' RACE reads through MiXCR, storing one row per CDR3 protein. The data contain 850,000 or so distinct CDR3 sequences, about 30% of them singletons. This record comes from a study of blood T cells in healthy people across ages. This clonotype was sampled from an elderly woman in good health. Material: blood.

The CDR3 DNA reads as TGTGCCAGCAGCTTAACGCAGGCGGGGAGCAATCAGCCCCAGCATTTT. Residues: CASSLTQAGSNQPQHF. This sequence joins TRBV7-2 and TRBJ1-5; unclear D gene. The V gene's germline CDR1 is SGHTA and CDR2 FQGNSA. The V end lost 2 bases, the J end lost 1 base, and 12 bases lay between the germline ends. This CDR3 spans 16 amino acids.